The entry below describes one T cell receptor (beta chain). TCRdb used MiXCR to reprocess the RT-PCR reads, holding one entry per CDR3 protein. The sample contains about 960,000 distinct CDR3 sequences, around 17% of which appear only once. The sample comes from a study of patients and donors after allogeneic stem cell transplantation. The CDR3 covers 14 residues. Source material: blood, either unsorted or a sorted T cell fraction (not recorded which). The V gene is TRBV21-1, the J gene TRBJ2-1. TRBV21-1 corresponds to a pseudogene. The receptor was derived from a human donor who was either an allogeneic HSCT recipient or a stem cell or donor lymphocyte infusion donor (not recorded which). It is not recorded whose cells these are; they may come from a transplant donor. The CDR3 loop reads CASRRRYTYNEQFF. The CDR3 region has the DNA TGTGCCAGCAGAAGGCGGTACACCTACAATGAGCAGTTCTTC.